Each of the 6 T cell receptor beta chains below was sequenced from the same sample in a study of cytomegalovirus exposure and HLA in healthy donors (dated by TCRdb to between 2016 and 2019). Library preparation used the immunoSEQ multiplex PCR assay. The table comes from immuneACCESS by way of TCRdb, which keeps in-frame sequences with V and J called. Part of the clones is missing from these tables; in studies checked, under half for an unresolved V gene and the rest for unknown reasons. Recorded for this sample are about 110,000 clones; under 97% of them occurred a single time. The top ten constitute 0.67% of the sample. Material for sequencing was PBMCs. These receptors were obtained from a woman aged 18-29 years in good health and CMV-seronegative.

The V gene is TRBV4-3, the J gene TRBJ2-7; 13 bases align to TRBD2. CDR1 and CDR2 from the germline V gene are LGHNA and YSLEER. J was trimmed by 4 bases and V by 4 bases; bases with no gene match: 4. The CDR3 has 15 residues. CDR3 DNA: TGCGCCAGCAGCCTACTAGCGGGGGGGGATTACGAGCAGTACTTC. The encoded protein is CASSLLAGGDYEQYF.

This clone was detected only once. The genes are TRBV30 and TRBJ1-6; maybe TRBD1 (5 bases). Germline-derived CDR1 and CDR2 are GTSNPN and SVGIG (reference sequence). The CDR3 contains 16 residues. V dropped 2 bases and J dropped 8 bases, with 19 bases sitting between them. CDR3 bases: TGTGCCTGGAGTATATTTAGGACACAAGGGGATTCACCCCTCCACTTT. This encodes CAWSIFRTQGDSPLHF.

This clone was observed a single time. CDR3 bases: TGTGCCAGCAGCTGGGGACAGGGGAGGCCCCAGCATTTT. Residues: CASSWGQGRPQHF. The chain combines TRBV14 with TRBJ1-5; 10 nucleotides line up with TRBD1. The ends lost 5 bases at V and 9 bases at J; junction bases unmatched: 4. The length of the CDR3 is 13 residues. The germline gives CDR1 SGHDN, CDR2 FVKESK.

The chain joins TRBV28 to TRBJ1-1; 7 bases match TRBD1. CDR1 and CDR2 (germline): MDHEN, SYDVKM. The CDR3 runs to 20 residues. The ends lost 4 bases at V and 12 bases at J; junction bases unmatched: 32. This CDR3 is CASSSPTRTGAGGRLKATFF. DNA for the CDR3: TGTGCCAGCAGTTCCCCCACTAGGACAGGCGCCGGTGGGAGGCTGAAGGCGACTTTCTTT.

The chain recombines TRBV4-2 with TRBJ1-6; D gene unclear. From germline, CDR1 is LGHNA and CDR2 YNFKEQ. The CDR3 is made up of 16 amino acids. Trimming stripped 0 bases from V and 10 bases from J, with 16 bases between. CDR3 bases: TGTGCCAGCAGCCAAGAAACGGCGGCGGTCCTCTCACCCCTCCACTTT. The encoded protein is CASSQETAAVLSPLHF.

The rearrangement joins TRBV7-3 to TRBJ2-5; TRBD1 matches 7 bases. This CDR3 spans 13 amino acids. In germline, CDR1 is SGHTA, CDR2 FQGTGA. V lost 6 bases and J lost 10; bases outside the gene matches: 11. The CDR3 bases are TGTGCCAGCAGACAGGGGACAGAGGGAGACCAGTACTTC. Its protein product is CASRQGTEGDQYF. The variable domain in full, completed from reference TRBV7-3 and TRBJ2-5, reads GAGVSQTPSNKVTEKGKYVELRCDPISGHTALYWYRQSLGQGPEFLIYFQGTGAADDSGLPNDRFFAVRPEGSVSTLKIQRTERGDSAVYLCASRQGTEGDQYFGPGTRLLVL.